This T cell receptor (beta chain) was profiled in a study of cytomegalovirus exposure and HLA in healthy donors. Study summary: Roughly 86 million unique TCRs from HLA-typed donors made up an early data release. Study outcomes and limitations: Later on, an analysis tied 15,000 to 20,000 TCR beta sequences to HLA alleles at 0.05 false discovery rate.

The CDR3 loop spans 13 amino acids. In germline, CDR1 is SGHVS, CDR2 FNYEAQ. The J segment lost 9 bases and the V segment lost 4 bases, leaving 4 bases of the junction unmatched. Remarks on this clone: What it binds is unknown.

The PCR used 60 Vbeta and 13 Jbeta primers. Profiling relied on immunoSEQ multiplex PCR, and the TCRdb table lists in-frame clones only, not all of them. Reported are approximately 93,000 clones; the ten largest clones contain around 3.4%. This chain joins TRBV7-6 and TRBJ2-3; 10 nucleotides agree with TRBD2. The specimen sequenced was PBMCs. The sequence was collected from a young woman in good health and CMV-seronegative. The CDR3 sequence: CASSSGLAETQYF. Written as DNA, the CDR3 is TGTGCCAGCAGCTCAGGACTAGCGGAGACGCAGTATTTT. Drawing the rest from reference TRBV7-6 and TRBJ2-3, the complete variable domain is GAGVSQSPRYKVTKRGQDVALRCDPISGHVSLYWYRQALGQGPEFLTYFNYEAQQDKSGLPNDRFSAERPEGSISTLTIQRTEQRDSAMYRCASSSGLAETQYFGPGTRLTVL.